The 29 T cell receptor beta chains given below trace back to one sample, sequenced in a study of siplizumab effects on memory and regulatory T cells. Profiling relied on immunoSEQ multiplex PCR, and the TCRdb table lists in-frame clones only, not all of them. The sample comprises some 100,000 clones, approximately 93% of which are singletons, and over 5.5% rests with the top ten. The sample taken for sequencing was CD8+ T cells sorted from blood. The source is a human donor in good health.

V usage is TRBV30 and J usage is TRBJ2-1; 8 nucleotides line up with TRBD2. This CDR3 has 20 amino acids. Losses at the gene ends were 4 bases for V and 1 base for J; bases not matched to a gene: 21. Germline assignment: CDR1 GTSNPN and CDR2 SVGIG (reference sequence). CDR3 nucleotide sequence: TGTGCCTGGACCAATTATGTCGGGGGGGGACCTGCCGGGTCCTACAATGAGCAGTTCTTC. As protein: CAWTNYVGGGPAGSYNEQFF.

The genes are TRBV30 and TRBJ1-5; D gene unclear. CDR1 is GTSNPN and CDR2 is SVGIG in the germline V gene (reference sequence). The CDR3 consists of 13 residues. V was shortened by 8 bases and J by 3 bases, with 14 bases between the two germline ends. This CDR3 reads CAATFGYNQPQHF. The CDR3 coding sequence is TGTGCCGCAACTTTCGGCTACAATCAGCCCCAGCATTTT.

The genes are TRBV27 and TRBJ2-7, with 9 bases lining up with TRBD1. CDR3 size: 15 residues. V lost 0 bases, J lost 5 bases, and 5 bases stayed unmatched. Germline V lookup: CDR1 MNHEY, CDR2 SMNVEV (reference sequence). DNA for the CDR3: TGTGCCAGCAGTTTATCGGGACAGGGTCTCGACGAGCAGTACTTC. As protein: CASSLSGQGLDEQYF.

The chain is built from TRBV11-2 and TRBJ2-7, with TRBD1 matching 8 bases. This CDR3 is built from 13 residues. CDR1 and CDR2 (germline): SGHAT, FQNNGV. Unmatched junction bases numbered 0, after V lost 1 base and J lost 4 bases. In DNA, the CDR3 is TGTGCCAGCAGCTTAGGGACAGGGTACGAGCAGTACTTC. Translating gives CASSLGTGYEQYF.

CDR3 sequence: CASGAAREQFF. DNA for the CDR3: TGTGCCAGTGGAGCAGCCCGGGAGCAGTTCTTC. This chain connects TRBV19 to TRBJ2-1; D is undetermined. The CDR3 is made up of 11 amino acids. Germline V gene lookup returns CDR1 LNHDA and CDR2 SQIVND (reference sequence). With 8 bases removed from V and 10 bases from J, the gap between germline ends came to 12 bases.

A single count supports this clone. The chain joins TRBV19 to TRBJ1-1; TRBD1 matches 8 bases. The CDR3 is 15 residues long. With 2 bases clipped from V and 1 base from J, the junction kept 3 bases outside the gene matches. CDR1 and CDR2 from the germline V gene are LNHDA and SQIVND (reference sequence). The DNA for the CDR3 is TGTGCCAGTAGTATAACCGGACAGGGGAACACTGAAGCTTTCTTT. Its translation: CASSITGQGNTEAFF.

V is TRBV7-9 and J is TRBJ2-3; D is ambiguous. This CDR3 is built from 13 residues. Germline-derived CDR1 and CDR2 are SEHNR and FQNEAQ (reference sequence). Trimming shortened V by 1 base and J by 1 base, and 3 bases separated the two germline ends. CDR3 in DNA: TGTGCCAGCAGCTTAGGACGCACAGATACGCAGTATTTT. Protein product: CASSLGRTDTQYF.

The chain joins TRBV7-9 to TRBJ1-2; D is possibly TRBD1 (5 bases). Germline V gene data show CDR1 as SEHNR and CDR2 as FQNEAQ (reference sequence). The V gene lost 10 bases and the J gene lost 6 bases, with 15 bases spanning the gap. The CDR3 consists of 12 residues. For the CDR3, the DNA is TGTGCCACGCAGGAGGGGAAGGATGGCTACACCTTC. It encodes CATQEGKDGYTF.

This CDR3 is CASSLEGRGNQPQHF. In DNA form, the CDR3 reads TGTGCCAGCAGCTTGGAAGGAAGAGGCAATCAGCCCCAGCATTTT. V gene TRBV7-2 combines with J gene TRBJ1-5; D uncertain. This CDR3 has 15 residues. CDR1 SGHTA and CDR2 FQGNSA come from the germline V gene. With 3 bases removed from V and 2 bases from J, the gap between germline ends came to 11 bases.

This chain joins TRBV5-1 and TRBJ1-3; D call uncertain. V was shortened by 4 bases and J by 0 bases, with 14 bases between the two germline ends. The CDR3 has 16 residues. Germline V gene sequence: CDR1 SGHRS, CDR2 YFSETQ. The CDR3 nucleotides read TGCGCCAGCAGCCCGAGGGAGCAATACTCTGGAAACACCATATATTTT. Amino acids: CASSPREQYSGNTIYF.

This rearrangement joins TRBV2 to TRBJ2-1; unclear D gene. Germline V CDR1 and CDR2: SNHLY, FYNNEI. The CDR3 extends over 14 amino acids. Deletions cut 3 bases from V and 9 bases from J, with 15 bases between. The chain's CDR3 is CASSELDPMGEQFF. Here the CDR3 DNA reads TGTGCCAGCAGTGAGCTAGACCCAATGGGTGAGCAGTTCTTC.

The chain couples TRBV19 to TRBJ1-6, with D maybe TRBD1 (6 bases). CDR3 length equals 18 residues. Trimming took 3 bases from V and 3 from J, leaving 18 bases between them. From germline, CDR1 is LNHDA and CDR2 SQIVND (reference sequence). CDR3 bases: TGTGCCAGTAGTATGGTACAGGGTAATCTCGACTATAATTCACCCCTCCACTTT. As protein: CASSMVQGNLDYNSPLHF. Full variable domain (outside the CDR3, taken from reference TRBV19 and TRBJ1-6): DGGITQSPKYLFRKEGQNVTLSCEQNLNHDAMYWYRQDPGQGLRLIYYSQIVNDFQKGDIAEGYSVSREKKESFPLTVTSAQKNPTAFYLCASSMVQGNLDYNSPLHFGNGTRLTVT.

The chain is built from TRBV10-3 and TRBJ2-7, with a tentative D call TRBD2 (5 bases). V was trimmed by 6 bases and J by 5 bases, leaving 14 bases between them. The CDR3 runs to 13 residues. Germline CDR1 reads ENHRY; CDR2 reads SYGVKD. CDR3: CAIRTGLGDEQYF. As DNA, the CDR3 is TGTGCCATCAGGACGGGGTTGGGCGACGAGCAGTACTTC.

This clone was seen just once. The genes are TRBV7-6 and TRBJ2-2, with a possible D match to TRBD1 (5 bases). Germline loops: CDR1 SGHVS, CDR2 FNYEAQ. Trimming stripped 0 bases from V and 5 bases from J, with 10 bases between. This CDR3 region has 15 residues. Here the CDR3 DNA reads TGTGCCAGCAGCTTAGCGGGGCCTCGAACCGGGGAGCTGTTTTTT. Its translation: CASSLAGPRTGELFF.

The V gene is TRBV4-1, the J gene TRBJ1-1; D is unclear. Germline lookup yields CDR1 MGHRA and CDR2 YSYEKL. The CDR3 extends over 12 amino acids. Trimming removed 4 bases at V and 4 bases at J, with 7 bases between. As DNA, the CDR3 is TGCGCCAGCAGCCCGGGAGGCACTGAAGCTTTCTTT. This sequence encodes CASSPGGTEAFF.

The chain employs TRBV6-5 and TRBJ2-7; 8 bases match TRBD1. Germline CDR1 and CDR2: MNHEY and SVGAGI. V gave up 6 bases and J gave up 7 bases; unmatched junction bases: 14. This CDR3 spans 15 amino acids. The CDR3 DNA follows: TGTGCCAGCAGCACCGGACAGGGCCTACTCGGGGAGCAGTACTTC. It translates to CASSTGQGLLGEQYF.

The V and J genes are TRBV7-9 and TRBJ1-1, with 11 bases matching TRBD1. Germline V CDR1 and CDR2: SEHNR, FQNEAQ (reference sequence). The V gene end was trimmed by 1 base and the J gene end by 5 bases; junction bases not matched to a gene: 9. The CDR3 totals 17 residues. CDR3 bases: TGTGCCAGCAGCTTAGATTATGCCGGGACAGGGGGGACTGAAGCTTTCTTT. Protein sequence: CASSLDYAGTGGTEAFF.

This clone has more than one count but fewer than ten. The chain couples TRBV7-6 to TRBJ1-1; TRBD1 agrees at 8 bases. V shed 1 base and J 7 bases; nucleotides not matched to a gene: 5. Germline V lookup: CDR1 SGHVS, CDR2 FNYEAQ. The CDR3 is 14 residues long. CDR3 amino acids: CASSLVDRGDEAFF. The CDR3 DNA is TGTGCCAGCAGCTTAGTTGACAGGGGAGATGAAGCTTTCTTT.

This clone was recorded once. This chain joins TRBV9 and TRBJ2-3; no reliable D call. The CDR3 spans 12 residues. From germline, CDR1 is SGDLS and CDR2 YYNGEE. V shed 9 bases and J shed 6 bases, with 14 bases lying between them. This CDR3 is CATSEVGDTQYF. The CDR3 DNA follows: TGTGCCACCTCGGAAGTCGGCGATACGCAGTATTTT. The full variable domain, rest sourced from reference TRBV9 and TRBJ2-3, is DSGVTQTPKHLITATGQRVTLRCSPRSGDLSVYWYQQSLDQGLQFLIQYYNGEERAKGNILERFSAQQFPDLHSELNLSSLELGDSALYFCATSEVGDTQYFGPGTRLTVL.

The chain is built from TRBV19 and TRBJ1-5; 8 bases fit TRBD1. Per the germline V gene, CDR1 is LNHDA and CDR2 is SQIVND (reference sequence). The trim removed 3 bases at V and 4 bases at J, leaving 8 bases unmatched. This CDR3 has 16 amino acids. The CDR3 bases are TGTGCCAGTAGTATCGGACAGGGAGGAAGGAATCAGCCCCAGCATTTT. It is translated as CASSIGQGGRNQPQHF.

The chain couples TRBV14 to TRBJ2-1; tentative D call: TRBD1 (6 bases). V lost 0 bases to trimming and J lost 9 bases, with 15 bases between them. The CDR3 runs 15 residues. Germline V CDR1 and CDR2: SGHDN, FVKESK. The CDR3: CASSQDIGGWGEQFF. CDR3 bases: TGTGCCAGCAGCCAAGATATTGGGGGCTGGGGTGAGCAGTTCTTC.

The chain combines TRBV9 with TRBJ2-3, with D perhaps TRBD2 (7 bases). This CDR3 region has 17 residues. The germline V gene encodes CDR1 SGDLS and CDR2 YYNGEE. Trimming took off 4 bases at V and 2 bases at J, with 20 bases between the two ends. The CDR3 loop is CASSWSPEGGATDTQYF. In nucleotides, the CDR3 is TGTGCCAGCAGCTGGTCCCCGGAAGGGGGGGCCACAGATACGCAGTATTTT.

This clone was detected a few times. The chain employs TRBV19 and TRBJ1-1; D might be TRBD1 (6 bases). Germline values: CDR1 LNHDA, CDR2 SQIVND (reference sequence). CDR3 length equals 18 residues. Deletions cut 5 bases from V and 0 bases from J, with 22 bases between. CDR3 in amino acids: CASSPRNRELGMNTEAFF. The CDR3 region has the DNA TGTGCCAGTAGTCCGCGCAACAGGGAATTAGGCATGAACACTGAAGCTTTCTTT.

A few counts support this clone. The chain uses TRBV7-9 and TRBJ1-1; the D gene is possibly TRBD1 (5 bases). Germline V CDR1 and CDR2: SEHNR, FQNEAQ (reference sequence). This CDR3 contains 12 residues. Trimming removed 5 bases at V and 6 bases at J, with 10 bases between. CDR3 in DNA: TGTGCCAGCAGCGAGGACATGCCTGAAGCTTTCTTT. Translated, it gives CASSEDMPEAFF.

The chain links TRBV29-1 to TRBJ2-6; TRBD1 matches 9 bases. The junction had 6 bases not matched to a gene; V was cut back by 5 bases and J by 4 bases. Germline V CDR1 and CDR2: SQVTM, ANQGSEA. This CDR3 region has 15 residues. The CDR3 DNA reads TGCAGCGTTAGGACAGGGGAGTACGGGGCCAACGTCCTGACTTTC. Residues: CSVRTGEYGANVLTF.

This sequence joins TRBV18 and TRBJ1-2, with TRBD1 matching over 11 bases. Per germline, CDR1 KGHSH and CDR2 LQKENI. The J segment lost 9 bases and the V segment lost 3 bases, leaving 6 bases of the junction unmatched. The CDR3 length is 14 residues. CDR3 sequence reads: CASSPGDRGYRYTF. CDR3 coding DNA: TGTGCCAGCTCACCGGGGGACAGGGGGTATCGCTACACCTTC.

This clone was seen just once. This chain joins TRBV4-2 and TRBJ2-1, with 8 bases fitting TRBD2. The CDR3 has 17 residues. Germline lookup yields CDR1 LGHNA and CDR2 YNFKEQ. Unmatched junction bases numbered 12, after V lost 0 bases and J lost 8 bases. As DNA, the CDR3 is TGTGCCAGCAGCCAAGATTGGAGCGGGGGATTGTCTGATGAGCAGTTCTTC. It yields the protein CASSQDWSGGLSDEQFF.

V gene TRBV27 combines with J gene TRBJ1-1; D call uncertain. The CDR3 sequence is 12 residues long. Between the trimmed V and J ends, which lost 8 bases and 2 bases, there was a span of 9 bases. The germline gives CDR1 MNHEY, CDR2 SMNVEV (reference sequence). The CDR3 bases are TGTGCCAGCGTGGCCAAAAACACTGAAGCTTTCTTT. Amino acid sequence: CASVAKNTEAFF.

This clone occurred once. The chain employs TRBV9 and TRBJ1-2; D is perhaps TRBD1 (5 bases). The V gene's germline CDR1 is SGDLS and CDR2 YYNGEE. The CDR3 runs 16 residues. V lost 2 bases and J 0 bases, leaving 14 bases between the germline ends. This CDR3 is CASSVLEGTANYGYTF. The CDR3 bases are TGTGCCAGCAGCGTCCTCGAAGGGACGGCTAACTATGGCTACACCTTC.